This TCR beta chain originates from a study of shared clonotypes between healthy human individuals. Study results and caveats: Rarefaction gave evidence that sorted-subset sequencing remained incomplete despite large depth. Clonotypes shared by all four donors outscored non-shared clonotypes in generation probability.

The protocol was immunoSEQ multiplex PCR, while the TCRdb copy is restricted to in-frame clones and leaves out a portion. The sample lists a few million clones, roughly 95% occurring once. Note on this clone: The antigen remains undetermined.

V lost 3 bases and J lost 6, with 12 bases in between. Germline V gene data show CDR1 as MNHNS and CDR2 as SASEGT. The CDR3 runs to 13 residues. The chain is built from TRBV6-1 and TRBJ2-7; perhaps TRBD1 as D (5 bases). This receptor was identified in a man aged 18-30 years in good health. The sequenced sample was naive CD4+ T cells sorted from blood. Subset here: CD45RA+ positively selected. CDR3 in DNA: TGTGCCAGCAGTGATAGGGGTCATGGCGAGCAGTACTTC. As protein: CASSDRGHGEQYF.